These 20 T cell receptor beta chains were sequenced from one sample in a study of T cells expressing NK-cell markers. TCRdb reprocessed the 5' RACE reads, with one entry per CDR3 protein and no DNA. The sample spans some 340,000 distinct CDR3 sequences; the ten largest clones claim around 5.3%. The specimen was blood T cells: a sorted CD56 or NKG2C T cell subset, CD4+ or CD8+ T cells, or bulk PBMC T cells (not recorded which). The origin of the receptors is a man aged 18-70 years in good health.

The genes are TRBV7-8 and TRBJ2-5; TCRdb gives TRBD2 as the D gene, but with no DNA this cannot be confirmed. The germline V gene has CDR1 SGHVS and CDR2 FQNEAQ. The CDR3 has 16 residues. The chain's CDR3 is CASSLYGTTMEETQYF.

This CDR3 reads CASSRIGQGAYNEQFF. The genes are TRBV19 and TRBJ2-1; TCRdb picks TRBD1, but there is no DNA to check that call. The CDR3 is 16 amino acids. Germline V gene sequence: CDR1 LNHDA, CDR2 SQIVND (reference sequence). Full variable domain (outside the CDR3, taken from reference TRBV19 and TRBJ2-1): DGGITQSPKYLFRKEGQNVTLSCEQNLNHDAMYWYRQDPGQGLRLIYYSQIVNDFQKGDIAEGYSVSREKKESFPLTVTSAQKNPTAFYLCASSRIGQGAYNEQFFGPGTRLTVL.

The chain employs TRBV12-3 or TRBV12-4 and TRBJ2-1; TCRdb's assignment of TRBD1 cannot be checked, as there is no DNA. This CDR3 has 17 amino acids. CDR3: CASTPGPGGGSYNEQFF.

This rearrangement joins TRBV5-4 to TRBJ2-7; the D call of TRBD1 rests on TCRdb alone, since no DNA is present to check it. Germline V gene sequence: CDR1 SGHNT, CDR2 YYREEE (reference sequence). The CDR3 length is 14 residues. The CDR3 loop reads CASSLLQGSDEQYF.

This chain uses TRBV6-1 with TRBJ2-7; there is no DNA to check the TCRdb D call of TRBD1. Germline V CDR1 and CDR2: MNHNS, SASEGT. The CDR3 extends over 13 amino acids. CDR3 sequence reads: CASSVDRDYEQYF.

This chain's CDR3 is CASSLSPQPHSGNTIYF. The chain couples TRBV27 to TRBJ1-3; without DNA, the TCRdb call of TRBD1 cannot be checked. From germline, CDR1 is MNHEY and CDR2 SMNVEV (reference sequence). There are 17 residues in the CDR3.

The J gene is TRBJ1-2, the V gene TRBV27; TCRdb lists TRBD1, though no DNA is available to test this call. Germline loops: CDR1 MNHEY, CDR2 SMNVEV (reference sequence). The CDR3 spans 15 residues. The CDR3 loop reads CASSLGQGAQGGYTF.

The rearrangement links TRBV7-6 to TRBJ1-5. The CDR3 runs 14 residues. CDR1 is SGHVS and CDR2 is FNYEAQ in the germline V gene. The CDR3 spells CASSLHDSNQPQHF.

The chain uses TRBV7-9 and TRBJ2-1; TCRdb's assignment of TRBD1 cannot be checked, as there is no DNA. Germline V gene data show CDR1 as SEHNR and CDR2 as FQNEAQ (reference sequence). CDR3 size: 13 residues. The CDR3 loop reads CASARPPGDEQFF.

This sequence joins TRBV9 and TRBJ1-6. Germline values: CDR1 SGDLS, CDR2 YYNGEE. The CDR3 is 15 amino acids. CDR3 region: CASSVEVGIGSPLHF.

The chain is built from TRBV14 and TRBJ2-1; TCRdb's D gene call, TRBD1, goes unchecked for lack of DNA. The germline V gene has CDR1 SGHDN and CDR2 FVKESK. This CDR3 has 15 residues. The CDR3 loop reads CASSHRQNSYNEQFF. Drawing the rest from reference TRBV14 and TRBJ2-1, the complete variable domain is EAGVTQFPSHSVIEKGQTVTLRCDPISGHDNLYWYRRVMGKEIKFLLHFVKESKQDESGMPNNRFLAERTGGTYSTLKVQPAELEDSGVYFCASSHRQNSYNEQFFGPGTRLTVL.

The V call is TRBV10-2, the J call TRBJ2-1. The germline CDR1 and CDR2 sequences are WSHSY and SAAADI. The CDR3 extends over 13 amino acids. CDR3 in amino acids: CASRAARVNEQFF.

The chain uses TRBV5-1 and TRBJ1-4; as DNA is missing, the TRBD1 call by TCRdb cannot be tested. The CDR3 is 15 residues long. Per the germline V gene, CDR1 is SGHRS and CDR2 is YFSETQ. The CDR3 loop is CASSLGHSTNEKLFF. Drawing the rest from reference TRBV5-1 and TRBJ1-4, the complete variable domain is KAGVTQTPRYLIKTRGQQVTLSCSPISGHRSVSWYQQTPGQGLQFLFEYFSETQRNKGNFPGRFSGRQFSNSRSEMNVSTLELGDSALYLCASSLGHSTNEKLFFGSGTQLSVL.

V gene TRBV27 combines with J gene TRBJ2-7. CDR1 MNHEY and CDR2 SMNVEV come from the germline V gene (reference sequence). CDR3 length: 12 amino acids. The CDR3 is CASSSTLYEQYF.

The V gene is TRBV25-1, the J gene TRBJ1-3; the TCRdb D gene call, TRBD1, has no DNA to confirm it. Per germline, CDR1 MGHDK and CDR2 SYGVNS. The CDR3 contains 14 residues. CDR3 amino acids: CARETGGAGNTIYF. The full variable domain, in which reference TRBV25-1 and TRBJ1-3 provide the parts outside the CDR3, is EADIYQTPRYLVIGTGKKITLECSQTMGHDKMYWYQQDPGMELHLIHYSYGVNSTEKGDLSSESTVSRIRTEHFPLTLESARPSHTSQYLCARETGGAGNTIYFGEGSWLTVV.

V and J are TRBV3-1 and TRBJ2-7; TCRdb selects TRBD2, and the lack of DNA leaves this call unchecked. The CDR3 length is 16 residues. Germline CDR1 reads LGHDT; CDR2 reads YNNKEL (reference sequence). The CDR3 loop is CASSQATKLAGHEQYF.

CDR3 in amino acids: CASSLLGGSSYEQYF. The chain couples TRBV7-2 to TRBJ2-7; TCRdb lists TRBD1, though no DNA is available to test this call. Germline V lookup: CDR1 SGHTA, CDR2 FQGNSA. The length of the CDR3 is 15 residues.

The V and J genes are TRBV7-9 and TRBJ2-7. This CDR3 is 15 amino acids long. Germline V gene lookup returns CDR1 SEHNR and CDR2 FQNEAQ (reference sequence). The CDR3 spells CASSLASVELGEQYF.

The rearrangement joins TRBV6-1 to TRBJ2-3; TCRdb designates TRBD1, a call that cannot be tested without DNA. Germline V gene sequence: CDR1 MNHNS, CDR2 SASEGT. CDR3 length equals 14 residues. The CDR3 region is CASSEGGRPDTQYF.

This sequence joins TRBV5-1 and TRBJ2-1. CDR1 SGHRS and CDR2 YFSETQ come from the germline V gene. The CDR3 is 14 residues long. Here the CDR3 reads CASSLEWGYNEQFF.